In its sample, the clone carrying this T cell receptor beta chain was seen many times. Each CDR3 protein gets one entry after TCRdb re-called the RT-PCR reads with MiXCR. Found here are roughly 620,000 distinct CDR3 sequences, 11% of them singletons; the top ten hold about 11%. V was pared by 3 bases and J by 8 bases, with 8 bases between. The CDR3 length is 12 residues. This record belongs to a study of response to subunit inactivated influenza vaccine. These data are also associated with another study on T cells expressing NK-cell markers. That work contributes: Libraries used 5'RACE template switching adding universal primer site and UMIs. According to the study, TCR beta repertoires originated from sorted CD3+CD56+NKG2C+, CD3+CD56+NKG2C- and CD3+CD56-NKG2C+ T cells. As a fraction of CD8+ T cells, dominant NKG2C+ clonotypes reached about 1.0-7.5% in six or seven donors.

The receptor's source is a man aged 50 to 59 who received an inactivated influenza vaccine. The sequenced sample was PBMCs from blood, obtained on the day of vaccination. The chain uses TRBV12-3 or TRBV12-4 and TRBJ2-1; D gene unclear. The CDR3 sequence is CASSFRAHEQFF. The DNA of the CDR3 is TGTGCCAGCAGTTTCCGGGCCCATGAGCAGTTCTTC.